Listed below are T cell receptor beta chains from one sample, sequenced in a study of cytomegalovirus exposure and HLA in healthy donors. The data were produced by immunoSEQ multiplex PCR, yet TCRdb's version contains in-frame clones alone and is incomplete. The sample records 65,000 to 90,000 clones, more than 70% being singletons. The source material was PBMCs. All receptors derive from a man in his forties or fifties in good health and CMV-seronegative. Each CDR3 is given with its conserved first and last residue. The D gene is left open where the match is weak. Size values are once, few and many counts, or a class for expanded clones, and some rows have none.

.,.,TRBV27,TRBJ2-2,CASSLSPALNTGELFF,TGTGCCAGCAGTTTATCTCCAGCGCTCAACACCGGGGAGCTGTTTTTT
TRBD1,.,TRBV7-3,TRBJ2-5,CASSLTGGRETQYF,TGTGCCAGCAGCTTAACAGGGGGCAGGGAGACCCAGTACTTC
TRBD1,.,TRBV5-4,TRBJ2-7,CASSIGQGVPYEQYF,TGTGCCAGCAGCATAGGACAGGGGGTTCCCTACGAGCAGTACTTC
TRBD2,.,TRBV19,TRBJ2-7,CASSSRTSGPSSYEQYF,TGTGCCAGTAGTAGCCGGACTAGCGGGCCCAGCTCCTACGAGCAGTACTTC
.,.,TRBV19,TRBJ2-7,CASSIAWGLGSYEQYF,TGTGCCAGTAGTATAGCATGGGGGCTTGGCTCCTACGAGCAGTACTTC
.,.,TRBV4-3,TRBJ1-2,CASSQDLGPGNYGYTF,TGCGCCAGCAGCCAAGATCTTGGCCCAGGGAACTATGGCTACACCTTC
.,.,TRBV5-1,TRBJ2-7,CASSLSASAGEHEQYF,TGCGCCAGCAGCTTGAGCGCTTCGGCAGGGGAGCACGAGCAGTACTTC
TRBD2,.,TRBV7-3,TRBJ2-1,CASSLRTSGYNEQFF,TGTGCCAGCAGCTTACGGACTAGCGGGTACAATGAGCAGTTCTTC
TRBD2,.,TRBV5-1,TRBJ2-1,CASSAGTTLYNEQFF,TGCGCCAGCAGCGCCGGGACTACACTCTACAATGAGCAGTTCTTC
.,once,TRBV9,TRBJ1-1,CASSVGDTKNTEAFF,TGTGCCAGCAGCGTGGGGGACACGAAGAACACTGAAGCTTTCTTT
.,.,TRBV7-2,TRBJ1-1,CASSTSGAFF,TGTGCCAGCAGCACCAGCGGAGCTTTCTTT
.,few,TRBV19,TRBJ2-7,CASSADSRSSYEQYF,TGTGCCAGTAGTGCAGACTCTAGGAGCTCCTACGAGCAGTACTTC
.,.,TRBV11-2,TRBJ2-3,CASSLPLERTSTDTQYF,TGTGCCAGCAGCCTACCGCTTGAGAGGACTAGCACAGATACGCAGTATTTT
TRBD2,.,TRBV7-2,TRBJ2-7,CASSLGGLVREQYF,TGTGCCAGCAGCTTAGGAGGACTAGTAAGGGAGCAGTACTTC
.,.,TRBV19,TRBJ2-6,CASKEGGPLRANVLTF,TGTGCCAGTAAGGAGGGGGGGCCTCTGCGGGCCAACGTCCTGACTTTC
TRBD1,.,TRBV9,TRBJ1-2,CASSVLGTDNYGYTF,TGTGCCAGCAGCGTATTGGGGACAGATAACTATGGCTACACCTTC
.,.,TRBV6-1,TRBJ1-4,CASAWDLTNEKLFF,TGTGCCAGCGCCTGGGACTTAACTAATGAAAAACTGTTTTTT
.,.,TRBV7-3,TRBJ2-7,CASSLMKGDYEQYF,TGTGCCAGCAGCTTAATGAAGGGGGATTACGAGCAGTACTTC
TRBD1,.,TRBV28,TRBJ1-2,CASSLTDRGNYGYTF,TGTGCCAGCAGTTTGACGGACAGGGGAAATTATGGCTACACCTTC
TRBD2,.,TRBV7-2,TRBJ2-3,CASSSRLAGLVDTQYF,TGTGCCAGCAGCTCACGACTAGCGGGGCTCGTAGATACGCAGTATTTT
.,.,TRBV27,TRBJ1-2,CASGRTVENYGYTF,TGTGCCAGCGGTCGGACAGTGGAAAACTATGGCTACACCTTC
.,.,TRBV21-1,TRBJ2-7,CASSNTRKGEQYF,TGTGCCAGCAGCAACACCAGGAAAGGCGAGCAGTACTTC
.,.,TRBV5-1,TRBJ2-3,CASSLDVGGTDTQYF,TGCGCCAGCAGCTTGGATGTGGGGGGAACAGATACGCAGTATTTT
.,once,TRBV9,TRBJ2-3,CASSALTGVFLSDTQYF,TGTGCCAGCAGCGCGCTTACCGGGGTCTTCTTATCAGATACGCAGTATTTT
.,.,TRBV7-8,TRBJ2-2,CASSLEAGNTGELFF,TGTGCCAGCAGCTTAGAGGCAGGGAACACCGGGGAGCTGTTTTTT
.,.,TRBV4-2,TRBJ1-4,CASSPRSGMVKLFF,TGTGCCAGCAGCCCCCGGTCCGGGATGGTAAAACTGTTTTTT
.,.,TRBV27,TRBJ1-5,CASSSSSTVPKGPQHF,TGTGCCAGCAGTTCTTCATCGACAGTGCCTAAAGGGCCCCAGCATTTT
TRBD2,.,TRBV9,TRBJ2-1,CASSVAKGGGARDEQFF,TGTGCCAGCAGCGTAGCTAAGGGCGGGGGGGCCAGGGATGAGCAGTTCTTC
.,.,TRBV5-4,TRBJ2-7,CASSLVGRGGDEQYF,TGTGCCAGCAGCTTGGTGGGGCGCGGGGGCGACGAGCAGTACTTC
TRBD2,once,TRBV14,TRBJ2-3,CASSQAPGSGGVYTQYF,TGTGCCAGCAGCCAAGCCCCGGGTAGCGGGGGGGTCTATACGCAGTATTTT
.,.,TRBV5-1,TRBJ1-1,CASSPVGAGNTEAFF,TGCGCCAGCAGCCCTGTGGGGGCGGGGAACACTGAAGCTTTCTTT
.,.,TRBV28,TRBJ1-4,CASSLISQVSTNEKLFF,TGTGCCAGCAGTTTAATCTCCCAGGTTTCAACTAATGAAAAACTGTTTTTT
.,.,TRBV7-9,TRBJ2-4,CASSLVGHMTKNIQYF,TGTGCCAGCAGCTTAGTGGGACATATGACCAAAAACATTCAGTACTTC
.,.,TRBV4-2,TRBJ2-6,CASSQDGGGANVLTF,TGTGCCAGCAGCCAAGACGGGGGTGGGGCCAACGTCCTGACTTTC
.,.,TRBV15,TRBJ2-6,CATSAGISGANVLTF,TGTGCCACCAGCGCAGGGATCTCTGGGGCCAACGTCCTGACTTTC
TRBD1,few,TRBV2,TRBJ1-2,CASSEGRQGRYGYTF,TGTGCCAGCAGTGAAGGGCGACAGGGGCGATATGGCTACACCTTC
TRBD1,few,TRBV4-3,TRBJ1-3,CASSQEPTGGFYGNTIYF,TGCGCCAGCAGCCAAGAGCCGACAGGGGGCTTTTATGGAAACACCATATATTTT
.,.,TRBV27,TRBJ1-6,CASSLGGHNNSPLHF,TGTGCCAGCAGCCTAGGGGGTCATAATAATTCACCCCTCCACTTT
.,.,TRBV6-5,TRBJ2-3,CASTTGDTQYF,TGTGCCAGCACTACGGGGGATACGCAGTATTTT
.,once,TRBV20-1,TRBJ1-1,CSARGSEAFF,TGCAGTGCTAGGGGCTCAGAAGCTTTCTTT
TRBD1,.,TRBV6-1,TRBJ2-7,CASSERDRSYEQYF,TGTGCCAGCAGTGAACGGGACAGGTCCTACGAGCAGTACTTC